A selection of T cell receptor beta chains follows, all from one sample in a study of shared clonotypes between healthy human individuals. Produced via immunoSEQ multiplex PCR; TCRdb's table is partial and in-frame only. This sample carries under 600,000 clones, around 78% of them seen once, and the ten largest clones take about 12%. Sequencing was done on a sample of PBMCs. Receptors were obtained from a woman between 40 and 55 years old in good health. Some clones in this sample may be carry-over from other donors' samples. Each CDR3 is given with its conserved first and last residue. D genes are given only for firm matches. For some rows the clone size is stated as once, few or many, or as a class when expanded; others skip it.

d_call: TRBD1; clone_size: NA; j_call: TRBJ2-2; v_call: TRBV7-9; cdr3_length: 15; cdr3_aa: CASRPGDRATGELFF; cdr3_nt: TGTGCCAGCAGGCCCGGGGACAGGGCCACCGGGGAGCTGTTTTTT
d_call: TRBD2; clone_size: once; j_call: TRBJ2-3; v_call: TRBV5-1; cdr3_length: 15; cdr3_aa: CASSLLAGATDPQYF; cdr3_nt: TGCGCCAGCAGCCTTCTAGCGGGAGCGACAGATCCGCAGTATTTT
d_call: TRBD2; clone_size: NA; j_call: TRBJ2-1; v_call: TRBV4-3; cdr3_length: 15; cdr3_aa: CASSQVLAGVYEQFF; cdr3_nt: TGCGCCAGCAGCCAAGTACTAGCGGGAGTTTACGAGCAGTTCTTC
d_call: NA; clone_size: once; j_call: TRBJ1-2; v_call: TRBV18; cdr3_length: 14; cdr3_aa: CASSPVEGTYGYTF; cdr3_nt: TGTGCCAGCTCACCAGTGGAGGGGACCTATGGCTACACCTTC
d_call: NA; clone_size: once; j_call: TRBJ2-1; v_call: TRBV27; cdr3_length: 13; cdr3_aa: CASSLRENNEQFF; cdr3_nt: TGTGCCAGCAGCCTCCGGGAGAACAATGAGCAGTTCTTC
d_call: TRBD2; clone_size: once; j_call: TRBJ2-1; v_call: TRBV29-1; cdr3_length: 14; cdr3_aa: CSVQLGLASNEQFF; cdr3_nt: TGCAGCGTTCAGCTTGGACTAGCGAGTAATGAGCAGTTCTTC
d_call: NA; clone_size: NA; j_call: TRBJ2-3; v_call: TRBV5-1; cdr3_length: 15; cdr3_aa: CASSAGTASTDTQYF; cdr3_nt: TGCGCCAGCAGCGCCGGGACCGCAAGCACAGATACGCAGTATTTT
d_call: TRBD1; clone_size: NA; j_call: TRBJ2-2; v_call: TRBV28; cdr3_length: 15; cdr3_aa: CASRGGTEWTGELFF; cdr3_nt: TGTGCCAGCAGGGGTGGGACAGAATGGACCGGGGAGCTGTTTTTT
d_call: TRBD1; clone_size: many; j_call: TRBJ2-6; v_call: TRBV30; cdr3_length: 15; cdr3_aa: CAWGTDLSGANVLTF; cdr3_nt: TGTGCCTGGGGGACAGACCTCTCTGGGGCCAACGTCCTGACTTTC
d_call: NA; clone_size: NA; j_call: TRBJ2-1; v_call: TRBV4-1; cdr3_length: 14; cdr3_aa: CASSQGTSYNEQFF; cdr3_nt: TGCGCCAGCAGCCAGGGGACATCCTACAATGAGCAGTTCTTC
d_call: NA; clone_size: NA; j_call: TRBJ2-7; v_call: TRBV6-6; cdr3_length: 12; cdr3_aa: CASSYSRDEQYF; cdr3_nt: TGTGCCAGCAGTTACTCCCGGGACGAGCAGTACTTC
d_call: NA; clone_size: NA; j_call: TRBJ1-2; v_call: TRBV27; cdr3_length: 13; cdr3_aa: CASSLTGPYGYTF; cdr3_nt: TGTGCCAGCAGTTTAACGGGGCCCTATGGCTACACCTTC
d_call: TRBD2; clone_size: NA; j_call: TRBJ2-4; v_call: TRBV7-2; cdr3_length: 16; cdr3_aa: CASSSRLAGTKNIQYF; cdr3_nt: TGTGCCAGCAGCTCCCGACTAGCGGGAACCAAAAACATTCAGTACTTC
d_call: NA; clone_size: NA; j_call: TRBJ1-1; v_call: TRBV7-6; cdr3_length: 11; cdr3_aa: CASSRQFEAFF; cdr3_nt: TGTGCCAGCAGCCGACAGTTCGAAGCTTTCTTT
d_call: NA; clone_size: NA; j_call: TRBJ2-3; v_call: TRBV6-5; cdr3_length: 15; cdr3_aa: CASIDQGEGPDTQYF; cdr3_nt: TGTGCCAGCATAGACCAGGGCGAGGGTCCAGATACGCAGTATTTT
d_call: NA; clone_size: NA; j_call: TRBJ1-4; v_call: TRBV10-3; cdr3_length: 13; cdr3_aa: CAISEGPNEKLFF; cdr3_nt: TGTGCCATCAGTGAGGGGCCCAATGAAAAACTGTTTTTT
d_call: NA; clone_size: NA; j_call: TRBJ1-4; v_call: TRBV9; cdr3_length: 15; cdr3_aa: CASSVGPTTNEKLFF; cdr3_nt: TGTGCCAGCAGCGTAGGACCAACAACTAATGAAAAACTGTTTTTT
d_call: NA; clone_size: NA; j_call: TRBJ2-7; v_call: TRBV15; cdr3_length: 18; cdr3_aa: CATSRAPRGYGDSYEQYF; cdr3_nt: TGTGCCACCAGCAGAGCCCCTAGGGGGTACGGGGACTCCTACGAGCAGTACTTC
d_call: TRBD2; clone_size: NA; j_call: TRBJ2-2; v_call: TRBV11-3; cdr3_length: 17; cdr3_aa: CASSPGLARGWRGELFF; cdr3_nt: TGTGCCAGCAGCCCGGGACTAGCGAGAGGTTGGCGCGGGGAGCTGTTTTTT
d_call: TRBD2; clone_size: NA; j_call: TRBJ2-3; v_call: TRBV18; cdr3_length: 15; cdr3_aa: CASSLGTSGGDTQYF; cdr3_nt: TGTGCCAGCTCTCTCGGGACTAGCGGTGGAGATACGCAGTATTTT
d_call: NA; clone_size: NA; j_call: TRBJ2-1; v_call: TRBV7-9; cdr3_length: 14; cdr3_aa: CASSPRTEYNEQFF; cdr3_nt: TGTGCCAGCAGCCCGCGGACAGAATACAATGAGCAGTTCTTC
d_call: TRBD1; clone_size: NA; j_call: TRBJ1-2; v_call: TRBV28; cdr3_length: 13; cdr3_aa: CASSLGQGYGYTF; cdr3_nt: TGTGCCAGCAGTCTTGGACAGGGCTATGGCTACACCTTC
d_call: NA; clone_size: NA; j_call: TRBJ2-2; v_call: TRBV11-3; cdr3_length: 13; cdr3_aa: CASSFGNTGELFF; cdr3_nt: TGTGCCAGCAGCTTCGGGAACACCGGGGAGCTGTTTTTT
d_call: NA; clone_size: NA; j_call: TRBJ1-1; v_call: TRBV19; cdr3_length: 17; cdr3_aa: CASSPGGGHGEDTEAFF; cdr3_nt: TGTGCCAGTAGCCCCGGCGGCGGACACGGGGAGGACACTGAAGCTTTCTTT
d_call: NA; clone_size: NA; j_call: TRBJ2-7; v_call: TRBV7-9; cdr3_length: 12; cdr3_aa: CASSLHSYEQYF; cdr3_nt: TGTGCCAGCAGCCTGCACTCCTACGAGCAGTACTTC
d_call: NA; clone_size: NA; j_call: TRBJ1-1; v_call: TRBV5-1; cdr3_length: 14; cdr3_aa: CASSLQGSDTEAFF; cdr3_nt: TGCGCCAGCAGCTTACAGGGTTCTGACACTGAAGCTTTCTTT
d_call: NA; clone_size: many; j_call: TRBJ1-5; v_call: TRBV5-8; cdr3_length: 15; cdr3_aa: CASSLGQTLNQPQHF; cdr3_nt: TGTGCCAGCAGCTTGGGTCAGACGCTGAATCAGCCCCAGCATTTT
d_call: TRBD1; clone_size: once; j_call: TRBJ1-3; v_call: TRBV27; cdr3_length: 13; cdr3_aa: CASKQGAGNTIYF; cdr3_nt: TGTGCCAGCAAACAGGGGGCTGGAAACACCATATATTTT
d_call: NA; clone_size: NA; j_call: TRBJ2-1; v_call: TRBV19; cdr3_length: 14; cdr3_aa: CASKRQVGSNEQFF; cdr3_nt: TGTGCCTCCAAACGACAAGTCGGGTCAAATGAGCAGTTCTTC
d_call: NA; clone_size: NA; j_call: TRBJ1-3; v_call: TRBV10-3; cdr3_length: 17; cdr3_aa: CAISESIIRDSGNTIYF; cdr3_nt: TGTGCCATCAGTGAGTCGATAATCAGGGACTCTGGAAACACCATATATTTT
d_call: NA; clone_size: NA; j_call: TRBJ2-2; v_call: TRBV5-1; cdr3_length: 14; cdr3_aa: CASSLTSLTGELFF; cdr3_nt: TGCGCCAGCAGCTTAACTAGCCTCACCGGGGAGCTGTTTTTT
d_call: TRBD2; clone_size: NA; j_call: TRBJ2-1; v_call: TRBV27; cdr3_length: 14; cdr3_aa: CASSSGMTYNEQFF; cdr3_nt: TGTGCCAGCAGTAGCGGGATGACCTACAATGAGCAGTTCTTC
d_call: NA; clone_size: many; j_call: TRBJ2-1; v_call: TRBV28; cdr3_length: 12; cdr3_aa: CASSLRVGEQFF; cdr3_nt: TGTGCCAGCAGTCTAAGAGTTGGTGAGCAGTTCTTC
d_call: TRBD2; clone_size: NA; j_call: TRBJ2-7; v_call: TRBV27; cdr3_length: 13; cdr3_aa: CASRSGRSYEQYF; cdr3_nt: TGTGCCAGCAGAAGCGGGAGGTCCTACGAGCAGTACTTC
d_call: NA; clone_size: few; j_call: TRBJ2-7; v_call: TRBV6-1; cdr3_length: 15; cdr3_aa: CASSDRAGNSYEQYF; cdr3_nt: TGTGCCAGCAGTGATAGGGCGGGGAACTCCTACGAGCAGTACTTC
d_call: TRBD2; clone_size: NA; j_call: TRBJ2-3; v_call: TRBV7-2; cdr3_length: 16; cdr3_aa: CASSLQAGGATDTQYF; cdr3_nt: TGTGCCAGCAGCTTACAAGCGGGAGGAGCGACAGATACGCAGTATTTT
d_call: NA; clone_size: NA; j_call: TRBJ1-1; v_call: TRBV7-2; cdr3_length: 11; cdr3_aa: CASSKINEAFF; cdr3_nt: TGTGCCAGCAGCAAAATAAACGAAGCTTTCTTT
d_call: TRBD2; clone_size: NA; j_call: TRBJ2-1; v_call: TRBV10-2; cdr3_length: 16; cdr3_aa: CASSESRGSSYNEQFF; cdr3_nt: TGCGCCAGCAGTGAGTCTCGCGGGAGTTCCTACAATGAGCAGTTCTTC
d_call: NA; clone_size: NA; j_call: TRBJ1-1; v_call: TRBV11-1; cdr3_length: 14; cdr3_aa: CASSLAGANTEAFF; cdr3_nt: TGTGCCAGCAGCTTAGCGGGGGCGAACACTGAAGCTTTCTTT
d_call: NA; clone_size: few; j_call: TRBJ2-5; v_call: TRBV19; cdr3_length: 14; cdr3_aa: CASSTPGIQETQYF; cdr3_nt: TGTGCCAGTAGTACGCCGGGAATCCAAGAGACCCAGTACTTC
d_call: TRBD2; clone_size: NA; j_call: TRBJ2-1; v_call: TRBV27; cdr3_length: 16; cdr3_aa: CASSFSASGTYNEQFF; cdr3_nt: TGTGCCAGCAGTTTTTCCGCTAGCGGGACCTACAATGAGCAGTTCTTC
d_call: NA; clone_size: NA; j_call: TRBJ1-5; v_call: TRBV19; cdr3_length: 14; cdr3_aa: CASSIAQSNQPQHF; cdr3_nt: TGTGCCAGTAGTATAGCACAGAGCAATCAGCCCCAGCATTTT
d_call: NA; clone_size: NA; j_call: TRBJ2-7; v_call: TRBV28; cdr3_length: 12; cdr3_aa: CASTRGSYEQYF; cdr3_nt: TGTGCCAGCACTCGGGGTTCCTACGAGCAGTACTTC
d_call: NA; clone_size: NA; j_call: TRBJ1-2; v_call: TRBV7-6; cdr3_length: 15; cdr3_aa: CASSLGAGVTEGYTF; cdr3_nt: TGTGCCAGCAGCTTAGGGGCAGGGGTGACGGAAGGCTACACCTTC
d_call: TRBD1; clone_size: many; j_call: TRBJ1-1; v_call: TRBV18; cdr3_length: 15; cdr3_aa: CASSQTGGSDTEAFF; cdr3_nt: TGTGCCAGCTCACAAACAGGGGGCTCGGACACTGAAGCTTTCTTT
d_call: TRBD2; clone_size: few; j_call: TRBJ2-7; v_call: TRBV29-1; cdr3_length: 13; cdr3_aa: CSAAGVLTYEQYF; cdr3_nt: TGCAGCGCTGCGGGAGTCCTGACCTACGAGCAGTACTTC